This T cell receptor (beta chain) was found in a study of regulatory T cells in long-lasting Graves disease. The TCR beta library used iRepertoire HTBI primers with Arm-PCR amplification of CDR3. TCRdb recomputed calls from the multiplex PCR reads with MiXCR, one row per CDR3 protein. In the table there are a few hundred thousand distinct CDR3 sequences, 12% of which are singletons. The J segment lost 4 bases and the V segment lost 5 bases, leaving 8 bases of the junction unmatched. Germline CDR1 and CDR2: WNHNN and SYGVQD (reference sequence). The CDR3 is 15 residues long. Time point specified: newly diagnosed GD, antithyroid drugs for less than 3 months. Making the TCR library involved RNA that had been extracted from PBMCs. This clonotype has ten or more counts. As yet, its antigen is unknown. Broader study findings: New patients shared over 900 public clonotypes, and persistent patients shared more, with 2,741. The analysis examined peripheral blood only and excluded thyroid tissue. Patients with persistent disease showed a bias toward TRBV28, TRBJ1-2 and TRBJ2-5.

This sample was also put to use in a study of T cells in Graves' hyperthyroidism and ophthalmopathy. This second report adds: The blood repertoire included most of the expanded thyroid clonotypes above 0.001.

This sequence originates from a woman under 30 with Graves disease. Sequenced material: peripheral blood mononuclear cells (PBMCs), taken at new diagnosis, from a patient treated with antithyroid drugs. The chain carries TRBV10-1 and TRBJ1-1; the match to TRBD1 covers 9 bases. The chain's CDR3 is CASSHAGTGITEAFF. DNA of the CDR3: TGCGCCAGCAGTCATGCGGGGACAGGGATCACTGAAGCTTTCTTT.